Below, one T cell receptor beta chain is given with its context. No cognate antigen has been identified for it. No quality values exist for individual bases; no much larger clone is one base distant. The sample originates from a study of blood T cell repertoires in COVID-19 (dated by TCRdb to about 2020). In terms of the full investigation: Collaborator samples came from the United States, Italy and Spain and covered acute and convalescent phases of COVID-19. The prospective study material was composed of cDNA or gDNA derived from T cells, B-cell-depleted T cells, or PBMCs. Deeply sampled blood TCRbeta repertoires from subjects exposed to, actively infected with, or recovered from COVID-19 were included in the dataset. The repertoires were made available in a free public database intended to serve as a resource for research on the immune response to SARS-CoV-2. Samples came from the ongoing ImmuneRACE study (first 160 participants) plus 1,254 subjects from 6 global collaborators. The sample metadata nearly always contained a de-identified subject ID, COVID-19 status, age in years and sex. Where HLA class I and class II types were available, the types were taken from metadata supplied by the sample provider, not from assay-based typing.

TCRbeta CDR3 regions were amplified from genomic DNA using the immunoSEQ Assay, a bias-controlled multiplex PCR. The published analysis was carried out like this. Within the assay, amplification of reference gene primers was used to estimate how many nucleated cells each sample contained. To quantify the absolute abundance of each unique TCRbeta CDR3 rearrangement, sequence reads were collapsed and filtered. For each sample, productive Simpson clonality was calculated by taking the square root of Simpson's diversity index across productive rearrangements. Held by TCRdb, this immuneACCESS table contains in-frame sequences only and omits some clones. Under half of the omission traces to an unresolved V gene where checked; the cause of the rest is unknown. That table supplies the V and J calls and clone size; D and trimming were determined from the DNA. The sample yields a few hundred thousand clones; 80% to 90% were counted once. The ten biggest clones cover 1.5% to 2% of the sample.

On the study overall, not on this receptor specifically: The amount of clinical and demographic metadata varied by source and participant and was provided uncurated.

Collaborating institutions collected whole blood in K2EDTA tubes following their own protocols. Collaborator samples were shipped for TCRbeta analysis as frozen whole blood, isolated PBMCs, or DNA extracted from either sample type. The specimen sequenced was peripheral blood. The TCR was taken from a man under 40 with active or convalescent COVID-19.

DNA sequence: TGTGCCAGCAGCGAGACAGGGGTAAACGAGCAGTACTTC. The resulting protein is CASSETGVNEQYF. The sequence joins TRBV9 to TRBJ2-7, with 8 junctional bases fitting TRBD1. V has 3 bases trimmed and J has 5 bases trimmed; junction bases matching no gene number 4. The germline V gene gives CDR1 as SGDLS and CDR2 as YYNGEE. Taken from cysteine to phenylalanine, the CDR3 has 13 residues. The CDR3 DNA has 39 bases and is translated from base 1.